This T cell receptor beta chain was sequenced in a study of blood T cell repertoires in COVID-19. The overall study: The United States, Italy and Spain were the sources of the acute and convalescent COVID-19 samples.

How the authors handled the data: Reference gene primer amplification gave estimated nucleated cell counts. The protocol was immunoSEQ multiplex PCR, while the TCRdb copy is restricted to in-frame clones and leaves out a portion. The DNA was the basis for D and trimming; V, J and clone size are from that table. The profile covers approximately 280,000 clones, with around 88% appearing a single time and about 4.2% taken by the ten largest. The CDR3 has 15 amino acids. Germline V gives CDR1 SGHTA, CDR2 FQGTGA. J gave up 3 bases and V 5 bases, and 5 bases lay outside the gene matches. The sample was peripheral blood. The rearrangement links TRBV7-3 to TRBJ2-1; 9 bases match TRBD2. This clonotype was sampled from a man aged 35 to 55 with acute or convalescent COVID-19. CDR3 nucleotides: TGTGCCAGCAGCCGCGGGGGGGCGGACTACAATGAGCAGTTCTTC. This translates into CASSRGGADYNEQFF.